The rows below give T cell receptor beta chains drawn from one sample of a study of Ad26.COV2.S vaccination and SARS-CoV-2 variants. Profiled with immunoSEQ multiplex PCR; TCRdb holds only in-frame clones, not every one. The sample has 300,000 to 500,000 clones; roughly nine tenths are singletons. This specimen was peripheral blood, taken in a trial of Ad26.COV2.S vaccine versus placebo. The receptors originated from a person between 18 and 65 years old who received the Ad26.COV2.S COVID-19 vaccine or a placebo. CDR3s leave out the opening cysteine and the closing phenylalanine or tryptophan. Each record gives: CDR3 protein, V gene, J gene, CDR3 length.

CDR3 protein: AISGSGGREQY
V gene: TRBV10-3
J gene: TRBJ2-7
CDR3 length: 11

CDR3 protein: ASSTSWAAYEQY
V gene: TRBV27
J gene: TRBJ2-7
CDR3 length: 12

CDR3 protein: ASSQGSVTTGRYGYT
V gene: TRBV3-1/TRBV3-2
J gene: TRBJ1-2
CDR3 length: 15

CDR3 protein: ASSAEGGSNQPQH
V gene: TRBV6-4
J gene: TRBJ1-5
CDR3 length: 13

CDR3 protein: ASSEAGQPRGREAF
V gene: TRBV6-1
J gene: TRBJ1-1
CDR3 length: 14

CDR3 protein: ASKPGGMGYGYT
V gene: TRBV19
J gene: TRBJ1-2
CDR3 length: 12

CDR3 protein: ASSENRVNTEAF
V gene: TRBV6-2/TRBV6-3
J gene: TRBJ1-1
CDR3 length: 12

CDR3 protein: ASSPNGGQYP
V gene: TRBV9
J gene: TRBJ1-2
CDR3 length: 10

CDR3 protein: ATSRDDLRGQETQY
V gene: TRBV15
J gene: TRBJ2-5
CDR3 length: 14

CDR3 protein: ASSIGRANVLT
V gene: TRBV19
J gene: TRBJ2-6
CDR3 length: 11

CDR3 protein: ARRHRDKNYGYT
V gene: TRBV6-4
J gene: TRBJ1-2
CDR3 length: 12

CDR3 protein: ASSLKSTDTQY
V gene: TRBV11-3
J gene: TRBJ2-3
CDR3 length: 11

CDR3 protein: ASSSIQGSNYGYT
V gene: TRBV5-4
J gene: TRBJ1-2
CDR3 length: 13

CDR3 protein: ATSDPSRDTGELF
V gene: TRBV24-1
J gene: TRBJ2-2
CDR3 length: 13

CDR3 protein: ASSSPRDRGLGEQY
V gene: TRBV11-2
J gene: TRBJ2-7
CDR3 length: 14

CDR3 protein: SASDGGGRQETQY
V gene: TRBV20-1
J gene: TRBJ2-5
CDR3 length: 13

CDR3 protein: ASSDRLAVSYEQY
V gene: TRBV10-2
J gene: TRBJ2-7
CDR3 length: 13